The rows below give T cell receptor beta chains drawn from one sample of a study of blood T cell repertoires in COVID-19. Only in-frame clones appear in the TCRdb table, and some are missing; sequencing was by immunoSEQ multiplex PCR. Of approximately 40,000 clones listed, nearly 90% are singletons. The sample taken for sequencing was peripheral blood. The receptors derive from a man between 60 and 75 years old with COVID-19, enrolled during active disease. Both conserved end residues are part of each CDR3. Each record gives: V gene, clone size, J gene, D gene, CDR3 DNA, CDR3 protein. A D gene is named only where the DNA matches it firmly. Size tells how often a clone was seen (once, few, many) or the class of an expanded clone, and some rows leave it out.

TRBV4-2	.	TRBJ2-1	.	TGTGCCAGCAGCCAAGATTGGGACGGGAGTTACAATGAGCAGTTCTTC	CASSQDWDGSYNEQFF
TRBV30	.	TRBJ2-5	TRBD2	TGTGCCTGGAGTAGGCGGGAGGGTGAGACCCAGTACTTC	CAWSRREGETQYF
TRBV10-3	.	TRBJ1-2	.	TGTGCCATCAGTGAGGCCACGATAGGGCCACAACACTCGGGGGGCTACACCTTC	CAISEATIGPQHSGGYTF
TRBV28	.	TRBJ1-5	.	TGTGCCAGTCGGGGGGGGGCGCAGCCCCAGCATTTT	CASRGGAQPQHF
TRBV7-9	.	TRBJ2-7	TRBD1	TGTGCCAGCAGCTCTCCTTCGGGACAGCAGCAGTACTTC	CASSSPSGQQQYF
TRBV30	.	TRBJ1-5	.	TGTGCCTGGAGTGCCGGACTCCTCAATCAGCCCCAGCATTTT	CAWSAGLLNQPQHF
TRBV28	.	TRBJ1-2	.	TGTGCCAGCAGTTTGCCCGCTACCTATGGCTACACCTTC	CASSLPATYGYTF
TRBV5-1	once	TRBJ2-3	TRBD2	TGCGCCAGCAGCCAGACTAGCGGCACAGATACGCAGTATTTT	CASSQTSGTDTQYF
TRBV7-9	.	TRBJ1-1	.	TGTGCCAGCAGCCCAACCGGACGGGAGAACACTGAAGCTTTCTTT	CASSPTGRENTEAFF
TRBV24-1	.	TRBJ2-1	TRBD2	TGTGCCACCTCTGGGGGAGCGGGAGGTTACAATGAGCAGTTCTTC	CATSGGAGGYNEQFF
TRBV6-1	.	TRBJ2-1	TRBD2	TGTGCCAGCAGTGAAGGACTAGCGGGAGGGAGGTCTCAGTTCTTC	CASSEGLAGGRSQFF
TRBV30	.	TRBJ1-1	.	TGTGCCTGGAGCACCGGGACAACGCCCCGGGCTTTCTTT	CAWSTGTTPRAFF
TRBV21-1	.	TRBJ2-3	.	TGTGCCAGCAGCAAAGGGACTAGCGGGTCTAGCTCTTTCACAGATACGCAGTATTTT	CASSKGTSGSSSFTDTQYF
TRBV4-1	.	TRBJ2-2	TRBD1	TGCGCCAGCAGCCCTTTAGGGACAGGGGGCACCGGGGAGCTGTTTTTT	CASSPLGTGGTGELFF
TRBV4-3	once	TRBJ2-3	TRBD1	TGCGCCAGCAGCCTGCGGGACAGGGTGGCAGATACGCAGTATTTT	CASSLRDRVADTQYF
TRBV3-1/TRBV3-2	.	TRBJ1-1	.	TGTGCCAGCAGCCCAGAGACAGTGAGGACTGAAGCTTTCTTT	CASSPETVRTEAFF
TRBV6-5	.	TRBJ1-5	.	TGTGCCACCGGGGACATAAGAAATAGCAATCAGCCCCAGCATTTT	CATGDIRNSNQPQHF
TRBV7-9	.	TRBJ2-7	.	TGTGCCAGCGCTAGCGTTAGCTCCTACGAGCAGTACTTC	CASASVSSYEQYF
TRBV4-3	.	TRBJ2-7	TRBD2	TGCGCCAGCAGCCAAGGGCCGACTAGCGGGAGCTCCTACGAGCAGTACTTC	CASSQGPTSGSSYEQYF
TRBV14	.	TRBJ1-2	.	TGTGCCAGCAGCGACCGGGACACCAACCCGTATGTTTACGGCTACACCTTC	CASSDRDTNPYVYGYTF
TRBV5-8	.	TRBJ2-3	TRBD2	TGTGCCAGCAGCTTTGGGGGGGTCGGTTCAGATACGCAGTATTTT	CASSFGGVGSDTQYF
TRBV29-1	.	TRBJ2-7	.	TGCAGCGTTTTCGTAGACTCCTACGAGCAGTACTTC	CSVFVDSYEQYF
TRBV19	.	TRBJ2-5	.	TGTGCCAGTAGTGAGGGTGGCGAGACCCAGTACTTC	CASSEGGETQYF
TRBV18	.	TRBJ1-4	.	TGTGCCAGCACCACCACTGGAGCTGAAAAACTGTTTTTT	CASTTTGAEKLFF
TRBV11-2	.	TRBJ2-1	TRBD2	TGTGCCAGCAGCCTAGGGGCGGGAGTGGTTGAGCAGTTCTTC	CASSLGAGVVEQFF
TRBV2	.	TRBJ2-3	TRBD2	TGTGCCAGCAGTGAATTTGCGGGAGTCATCACAGATACGCAGTATTTT	CASSEFAGVITDTQYF
TRBV18	.	TRBJ2-3	TRBD1	TGTGCCAGCTCACCACAGGACAGGGCTAGCACAGATACGCAGTATTTT	CASSPQDRASTDTQYF
TRBV7-2	.	TRBJ2-5	TRBD2	TGTGCCAGCAGCTCGTCTAGCGGGACTATAGGGACCCAGTACTTC	CASSSSSGTIGTQYF
TRBV5-6	few	TRBJ1-4	TRBD1	TGTGCCAGCAGCCTGTCCCCGGGACAGGGGTACGAAAAACTGTTTTTT	CASSLSPGQGYEKLFF
TRBV28	.	TRBJ1-1	TRBD1	TGTGCCAGCAGTTTAGGCAGGGGGGCCACTGAAGCTTTCTTT	CASSLGRGATEAFF
TRBV14	.	TRBJ1-4	.	TGTGCCAGCAGCCAAGTGAGAAATGAAAAACTGTTTTTT	CASSQVRNEKLFF
TRBV19	.	TRBJ2-4	.	TGTGCCAGTCCGATGAGGGGGAACATTCAGTACTTC	CASPMRGNIQYF
TRBV3-1/TRBV3-2	.	TRBJ2-5	.	TGTGCCAGCAGCCAAGATCGACCCGGGAGAAGACAAGAGACCCAGTACTTC	CASSQDRPGRRQETQYF
TRBV5-8	.	TRBJ1-4	TRBD1	TGTGCCAGCAGTTCTGACGGGACAGTAACTAATGAAAAACTGTTTTTT	CASSSDGTVTNEKLFF
TRBV4-3	.	TRBJ2-7	.	TGCGCCAGCAGCCCCCGGACAGCTTCCTACGAGCAGTACTTC	CASSPRTASYEQYF
TRBV5-1	once	TRBJ2-3	.	TGCGCCAGCAGCCCCTCGCCCGGGACAGATACGCAGTATTTT	CASSPSPGTDTQYF
TRBV5-1	.	TRBJ1-4	TRBD1	TGCGCCAGCAGCTTGAACGACAGGGGCGCAGGTCCAACTAATGAAAAACTGTTTTTT	CASSLNDRGAGPTNEKLFF
TRBV7-2	.	TRBJ2-5	TRBD2	TGTGCCAGCGCCCGCGGACTAGCGGTTAGCGAGACCCAGTACTTC	CASARGLAVSETQYF
TRBV5-1	.	TRBJ1-1	TRBD1	TGCGCCAGCAGTTTTTCAGGGGGGCAGAACACTGAAGCTTTCTTT	CASSFSGGQNTEAFF
TRBV6-2/TRBV6-3	.	TRBJ2-3	.	TGTGCCAGCAGTTATGTCCGGGGGGATACGCAGTATTTT	CASSYVRGDTQYF
TRBV9	.	TRBJ2-7	.	TGTGCCAGCAGCGTAGAACAAAGCTCCTACGAGCAGTACTTC	CASSVEQSSYEQYF
TRBV5-1	.	TRBJ2-3	TRBD2	TGCGCCAGCAGCACTACCGGGACTAGCGGGAGGGCCCTCACAGATACGCAGTATTTT	CASSTTGTSGRALTDTQYF
TRBV9	.	TRBJ1-5	.	TGTGCCAGCAGCGTAGGAACAGTAGGCCAGCCCCAGCATTTT	CASSVGTVGQPQHF
TRBV6-5	.	TRBJ1-3	.	TGTGCCAGTGGGACTGCAGTAGGTACCATATATTTT	CASGTAVGTIYF
TRBV27	.	TRBJ1-4	TRBD1	TGTGCCAGCAGCTCCGACAGGGGGGATGAAAAACTGTTTTTT	CASSSDRGDEKLFF
TRBV7-3	.	TRBJ2-3	.	TGTGCCAGCAGCTTAACCTGGACGGGGGATGATACGCAGTATTTT	CASSLTWTGDDTQYF
TRBV27	.	TRBJ2-2	.	TGTGCCAGCAGTTTATCGGTCGGCGGGGTTAACACCGGGGAGCTGTTTTTT	CASSLSVGGVNTGELFF
TRBV3-1/TRBV3-2	.	TRBJ2-5	TRBD2	TGTGCCAGCAGCGTTCTTAGCGGGGGAGGGGAGACCCAGTACTTC	CASSVLSGGGETQYF